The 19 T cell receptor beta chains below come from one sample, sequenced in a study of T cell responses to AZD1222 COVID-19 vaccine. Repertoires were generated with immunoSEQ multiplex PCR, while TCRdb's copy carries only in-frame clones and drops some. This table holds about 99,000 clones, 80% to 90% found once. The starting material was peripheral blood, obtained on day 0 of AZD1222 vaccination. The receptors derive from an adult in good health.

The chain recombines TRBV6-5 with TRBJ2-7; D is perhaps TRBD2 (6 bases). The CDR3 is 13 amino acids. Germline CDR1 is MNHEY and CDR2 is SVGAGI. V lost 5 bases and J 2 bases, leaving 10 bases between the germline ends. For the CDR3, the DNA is TGTGCCAGCAGTCCGCCGGGGGCCTACGAGCAGTACTTC. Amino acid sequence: CASSPPGAYEQYF.

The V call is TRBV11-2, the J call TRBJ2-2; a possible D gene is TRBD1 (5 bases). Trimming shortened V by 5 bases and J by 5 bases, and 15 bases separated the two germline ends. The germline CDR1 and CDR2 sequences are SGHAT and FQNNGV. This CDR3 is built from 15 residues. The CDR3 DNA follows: TGTGCCAGCAGCACCGGACACTCCAGGACCGGGGAGCTGTTTTTT. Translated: CASSTGHSRTGELFF.

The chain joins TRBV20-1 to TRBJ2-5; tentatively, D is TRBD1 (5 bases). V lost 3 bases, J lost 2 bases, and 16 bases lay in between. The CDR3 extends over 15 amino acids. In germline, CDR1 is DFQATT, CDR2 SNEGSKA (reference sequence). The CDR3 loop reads CSASKAGHTQETQYF. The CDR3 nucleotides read TGCAGTGCTAGTAAGGCAGGGCATACTCAAGAGACCCAGTACTTC.

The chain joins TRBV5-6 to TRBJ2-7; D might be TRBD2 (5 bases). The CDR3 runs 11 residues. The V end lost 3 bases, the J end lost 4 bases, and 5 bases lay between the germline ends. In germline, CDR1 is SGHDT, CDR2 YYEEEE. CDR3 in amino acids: CASSWEYEQYF. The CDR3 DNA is TGTGCCAGCAGCTGGGAGTACGAGCAGTACTTC.

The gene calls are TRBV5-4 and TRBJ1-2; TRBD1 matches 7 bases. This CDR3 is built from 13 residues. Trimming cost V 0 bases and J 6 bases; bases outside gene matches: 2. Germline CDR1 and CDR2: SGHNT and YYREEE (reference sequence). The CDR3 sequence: CASSLEQGNGYTF. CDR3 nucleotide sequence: TGTGCCAGCAGCTTGGAACAGGGGAATGGCTACACCTTC.

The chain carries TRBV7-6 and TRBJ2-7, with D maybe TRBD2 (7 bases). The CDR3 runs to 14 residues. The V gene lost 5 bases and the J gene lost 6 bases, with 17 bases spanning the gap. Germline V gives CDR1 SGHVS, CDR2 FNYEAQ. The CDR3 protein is CASSRGQGRVEQYF. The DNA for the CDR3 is TGTGCCAGCAGCCGGGGGCAGGGGAGGGTCGAGCAGTACTTC. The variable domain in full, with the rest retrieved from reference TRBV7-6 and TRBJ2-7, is GAGVSQSPRYKVTKRGQDVALRCDPISGHVSLYWYRQALGQGPEFLTYFNYEAQQDKSGLPNDRFSAERPEGSISTLTIQRTEQRDSAMYRCASSRGQGRVEQYFGPGTRLTVT.

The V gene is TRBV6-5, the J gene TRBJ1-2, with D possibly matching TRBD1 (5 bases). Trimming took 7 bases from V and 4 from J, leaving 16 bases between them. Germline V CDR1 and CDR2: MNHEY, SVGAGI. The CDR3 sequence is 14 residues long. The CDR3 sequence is CASTQGGGSYGYTF. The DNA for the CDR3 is TGTGCCAGCACCCAGGGCGGCGGCTCCTATGGCTACACCTTC.

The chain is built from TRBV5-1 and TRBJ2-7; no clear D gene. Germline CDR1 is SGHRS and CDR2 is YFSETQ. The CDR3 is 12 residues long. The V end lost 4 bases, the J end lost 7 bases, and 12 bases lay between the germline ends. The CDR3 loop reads CASSLEAGEQYF. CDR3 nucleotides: TGCGCCAGCAGCCTCGAAGCTGGGGAGCAGTACTTC. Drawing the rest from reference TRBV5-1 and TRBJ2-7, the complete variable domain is KAGVTQTPRYLIKTRGQQVTLSCSPISGHRSVSWYQQTPGQGLQFLFEYFSETQRNKGNFPGRFSGRQFSNSRSEMNVSTLELGDSALYLCASSLEAGEQYFGPGTRLTVT.

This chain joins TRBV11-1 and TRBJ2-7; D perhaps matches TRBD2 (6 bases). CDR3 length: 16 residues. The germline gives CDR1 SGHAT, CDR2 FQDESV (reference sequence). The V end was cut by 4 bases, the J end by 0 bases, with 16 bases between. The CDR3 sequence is CASSSQVDSGSYEQYF. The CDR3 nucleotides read TGTGCCAGCAGCTCCCAAGTGGATAGCGGCTCCTACGAGCAGTACTTC.

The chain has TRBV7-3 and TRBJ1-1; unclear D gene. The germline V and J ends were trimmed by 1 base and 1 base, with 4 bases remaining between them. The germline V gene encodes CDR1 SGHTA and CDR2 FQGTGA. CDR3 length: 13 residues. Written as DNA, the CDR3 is TGTGCCAGCAGCTTAATGAAGAACACTGAAGCTTTCTTT. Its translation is CASSLMKNTEAFF.

CDR3 protein: CATSRVYPDTQYF. The CDR3 nucleotides read TGTGCCACCAGCAGAGTGTACCCAGATACGCAGTATTTT. The rearrangement links TRBV15 to TRBJ2-3; D gene ambiguous. Trimming took off 1 base at V and 4 bases at J, with 6 bases between the two ends. Germline CDR1 and CDR2: LNHNV and YYDKDF (reference sequence). This CDR3 is built from 13 residues.

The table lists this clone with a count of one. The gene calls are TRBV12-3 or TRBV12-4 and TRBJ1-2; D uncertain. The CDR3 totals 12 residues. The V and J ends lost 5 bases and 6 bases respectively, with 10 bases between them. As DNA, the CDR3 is TGTGCCAGCAGTACACGGGAGAATGGCTACACCTTC. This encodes CASSTRENGYTF.

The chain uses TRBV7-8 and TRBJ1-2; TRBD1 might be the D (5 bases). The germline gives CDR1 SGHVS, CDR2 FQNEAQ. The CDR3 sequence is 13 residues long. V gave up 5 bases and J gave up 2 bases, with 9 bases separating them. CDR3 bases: TGTGCCAGCAGCCCATGGGGGAACTATGGCTACACCTTC. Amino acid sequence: CASSPWGNYGYTF.

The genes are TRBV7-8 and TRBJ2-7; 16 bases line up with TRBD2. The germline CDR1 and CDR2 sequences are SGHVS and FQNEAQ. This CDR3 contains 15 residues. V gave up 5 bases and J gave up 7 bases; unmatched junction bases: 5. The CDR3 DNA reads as TGTGCCAGCAGCCCGGGGACTAGCGGGAGGGGGGAGCAGTACTTC. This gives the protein CASSPGTSGRGEQYF. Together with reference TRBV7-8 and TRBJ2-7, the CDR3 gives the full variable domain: GAGVSQSPRYKVAKRGQDVALRCDPISGHVSLFWYQQALGQGPEFLTYFQNEAQLDKSGLPSDRFFAERPEGSVSTLKIQRTQQEDSAVYLCASSPGTSGRGEQYFGPGTRLTVT.

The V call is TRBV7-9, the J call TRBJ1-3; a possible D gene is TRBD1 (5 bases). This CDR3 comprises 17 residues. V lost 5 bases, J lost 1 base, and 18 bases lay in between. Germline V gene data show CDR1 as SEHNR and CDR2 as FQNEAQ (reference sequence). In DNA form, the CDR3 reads TGTGCCAGCAGCCCTATGAAGGGGCTGAATTCTGGAAACACCATATATTTT. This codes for CASSPMKGLNSGNTIYF.

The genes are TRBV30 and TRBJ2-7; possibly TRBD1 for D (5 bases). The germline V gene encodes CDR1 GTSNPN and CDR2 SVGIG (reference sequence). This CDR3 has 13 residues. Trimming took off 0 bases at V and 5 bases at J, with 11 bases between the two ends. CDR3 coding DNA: TGTGCCTGGAGTGTACTGGTGGGGCACGAGCAGTACTTC. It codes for CAWSVLVGHEQYF.

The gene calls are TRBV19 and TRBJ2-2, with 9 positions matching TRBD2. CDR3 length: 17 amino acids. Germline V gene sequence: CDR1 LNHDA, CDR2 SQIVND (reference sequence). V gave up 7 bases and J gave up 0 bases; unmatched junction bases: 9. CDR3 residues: CASTSIGTSPNTGELFF. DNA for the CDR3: TGTGCCAGTACTTCAATTGGGACTAGCCCGAACACCGGGGAGCTGTTTTTT.

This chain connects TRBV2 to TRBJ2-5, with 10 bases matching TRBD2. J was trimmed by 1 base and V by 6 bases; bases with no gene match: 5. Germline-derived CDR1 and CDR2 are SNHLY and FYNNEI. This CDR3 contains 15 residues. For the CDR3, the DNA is TGTGCCAGCAGGGGTAGCGGGGGGCTCCAAGAGACCCAGTACTTC. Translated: CASRGSGGLQETQYF.

CDR3: CASSTSPQGTNYGYTF. The CDR3 DNA reads as TGTGCCAGTAGCACATCCCCCCAGGGGACAAACTATGGCTACACCTTC. The V call is TRBV19, the J call TRBJ1-2; D perhaps matches TRBD1 (6 bases). The germline gives CDR1 LNHDA, CDR2 SQIVND (reference sequence). V lost 6 bases and J 2 bases, leaving 19 bases between the germline ends. The CDR3 runs to 16 residues.